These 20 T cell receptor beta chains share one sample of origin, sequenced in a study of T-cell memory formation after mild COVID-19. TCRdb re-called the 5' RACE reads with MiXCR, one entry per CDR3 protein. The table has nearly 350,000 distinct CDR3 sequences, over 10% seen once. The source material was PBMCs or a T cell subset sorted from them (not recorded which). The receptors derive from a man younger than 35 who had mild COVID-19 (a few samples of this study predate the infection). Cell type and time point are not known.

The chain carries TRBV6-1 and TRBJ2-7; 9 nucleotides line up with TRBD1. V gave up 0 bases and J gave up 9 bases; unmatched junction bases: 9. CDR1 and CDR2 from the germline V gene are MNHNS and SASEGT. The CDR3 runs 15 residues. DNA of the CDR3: TGTGCCAGCAGTGAAGCGCTCGGACAGGGGACCGGGCAGTACTTC. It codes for CASSEALGQGTGQYF.

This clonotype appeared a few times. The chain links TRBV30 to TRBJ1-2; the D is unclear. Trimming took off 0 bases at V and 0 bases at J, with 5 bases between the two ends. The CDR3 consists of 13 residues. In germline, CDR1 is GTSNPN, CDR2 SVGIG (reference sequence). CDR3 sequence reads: CAWSVQTNYGYTF. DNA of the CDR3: TGTGCCTGGAGTGTACAGACTAACTATGGCTACACCTTC.

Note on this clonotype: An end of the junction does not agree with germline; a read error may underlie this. The CDR3 coding sequence is TGTGCCAGCAGTTTTGGCAGTTCAACCCTCCACTTT. Amino acid sequence: CASSFGSSTLHF. The chain joins TRBV12-3 or TRBV12-4 to TRBJ1-6, with D unresolved. The CDR3 contains 12 residues.

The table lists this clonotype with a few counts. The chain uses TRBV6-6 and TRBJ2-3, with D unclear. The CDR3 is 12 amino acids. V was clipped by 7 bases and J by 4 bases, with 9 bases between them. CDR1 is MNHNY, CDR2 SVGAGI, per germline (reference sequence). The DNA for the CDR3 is TGTGCCAGCATCCAAAGCCCAGATACGCAGTATTTT. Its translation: CASIQSPDTQYF.

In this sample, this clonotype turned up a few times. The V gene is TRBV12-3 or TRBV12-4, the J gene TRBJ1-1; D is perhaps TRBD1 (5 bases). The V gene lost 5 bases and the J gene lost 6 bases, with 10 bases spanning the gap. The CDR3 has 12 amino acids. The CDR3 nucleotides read TGTGCCAGCAGTCGTCTCAGGGCTGAAGCTTTCTTT. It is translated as CASSRLRAEAFF.

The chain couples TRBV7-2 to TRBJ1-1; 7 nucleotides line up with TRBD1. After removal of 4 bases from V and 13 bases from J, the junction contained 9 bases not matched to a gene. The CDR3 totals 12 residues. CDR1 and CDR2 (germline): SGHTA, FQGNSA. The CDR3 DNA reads TGTGCCAGCAGCTCAGCAGGGGGGGACGATTTCTTT. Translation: CASSSAGGDDFF.

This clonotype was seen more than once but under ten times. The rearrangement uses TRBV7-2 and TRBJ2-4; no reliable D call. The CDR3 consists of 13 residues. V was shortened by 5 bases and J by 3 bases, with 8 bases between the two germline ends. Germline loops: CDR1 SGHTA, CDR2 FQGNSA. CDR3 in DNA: TGTGCCAGCAGCCTCTCGGGCAAAAACATTCAGTACTTC. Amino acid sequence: CASSLSGKNIQYF.

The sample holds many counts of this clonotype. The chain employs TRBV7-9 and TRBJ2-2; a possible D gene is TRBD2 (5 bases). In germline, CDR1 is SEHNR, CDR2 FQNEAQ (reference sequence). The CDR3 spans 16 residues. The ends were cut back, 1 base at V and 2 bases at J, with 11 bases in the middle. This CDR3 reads CASSLVLGSNTGELFF. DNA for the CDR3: TGTGCCAGCAGCTTAGTGCTTGGGAGTAACACCGGGGAGCTGTTTTTT.

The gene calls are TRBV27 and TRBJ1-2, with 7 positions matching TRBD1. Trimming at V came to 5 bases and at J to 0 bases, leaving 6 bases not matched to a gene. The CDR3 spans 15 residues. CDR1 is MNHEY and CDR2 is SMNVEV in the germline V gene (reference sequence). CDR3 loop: CASSHRQGANYGYTF. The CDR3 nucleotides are TGTGCCAGCAGTCACCGACAGGGTGCTAACTATGGCTACACCTTC.

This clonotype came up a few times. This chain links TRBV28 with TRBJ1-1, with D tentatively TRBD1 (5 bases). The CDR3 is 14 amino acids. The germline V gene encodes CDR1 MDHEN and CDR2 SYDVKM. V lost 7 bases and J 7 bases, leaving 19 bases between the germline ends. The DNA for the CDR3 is TGTGCCAGCATCAACTCAGGGTTGGATTATGAAGCTTTCTTT. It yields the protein CASINSGLDYEAFF.

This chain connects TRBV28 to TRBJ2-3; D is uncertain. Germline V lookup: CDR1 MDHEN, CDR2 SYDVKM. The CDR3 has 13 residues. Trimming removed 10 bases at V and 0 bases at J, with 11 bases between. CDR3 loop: CAIPGLSTDTQYF. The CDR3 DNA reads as TGTGCCATCCCGGGTTTAAGCACAGATACGCAGTATTTT.

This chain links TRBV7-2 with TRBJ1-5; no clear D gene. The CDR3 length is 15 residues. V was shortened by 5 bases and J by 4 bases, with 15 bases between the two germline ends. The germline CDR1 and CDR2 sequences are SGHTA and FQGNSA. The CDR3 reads CASSQDGFYNQPQHF. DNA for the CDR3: TGTGCCAGCAGCCAGGACGGATTCTATAATCAGCCCCAGCATTTT.

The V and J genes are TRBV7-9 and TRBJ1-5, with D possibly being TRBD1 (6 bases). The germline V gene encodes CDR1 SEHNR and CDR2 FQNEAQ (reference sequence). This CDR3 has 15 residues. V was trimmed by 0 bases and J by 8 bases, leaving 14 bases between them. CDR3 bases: TGTGCCAGCAGCTTAGCCCCAACAGGGTTGGAGCCCCAGCATTTT. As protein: CASSLAPTGLEPQHF.

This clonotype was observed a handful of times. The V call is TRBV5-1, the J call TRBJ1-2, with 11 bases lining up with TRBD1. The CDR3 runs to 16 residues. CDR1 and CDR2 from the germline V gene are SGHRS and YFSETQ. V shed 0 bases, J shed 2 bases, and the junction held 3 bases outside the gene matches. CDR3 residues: CASSLDGQGANYGYTF. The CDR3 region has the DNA TGCGCCAGCAGCTTGGACGGACAGGGGGCGAACTATGGCTACACCTTC.

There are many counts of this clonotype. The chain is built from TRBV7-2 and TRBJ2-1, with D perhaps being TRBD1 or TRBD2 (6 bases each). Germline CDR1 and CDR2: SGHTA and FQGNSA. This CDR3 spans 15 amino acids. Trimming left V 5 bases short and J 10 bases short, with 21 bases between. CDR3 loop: CASSERGASRLEQFF. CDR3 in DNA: TGTGCCAGCAGCGAAAGGGGGGCCTCGCGCTTAGAGCAGTTCTTC.

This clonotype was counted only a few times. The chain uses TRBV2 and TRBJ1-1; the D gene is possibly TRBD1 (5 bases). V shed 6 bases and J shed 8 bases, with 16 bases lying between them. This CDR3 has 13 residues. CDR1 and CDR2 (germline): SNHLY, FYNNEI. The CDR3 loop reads CASSRDGDGEAFF. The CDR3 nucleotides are TGTGCCAGCAGCCGGGACGGGGACGGCGAAGCTTTCTTT.

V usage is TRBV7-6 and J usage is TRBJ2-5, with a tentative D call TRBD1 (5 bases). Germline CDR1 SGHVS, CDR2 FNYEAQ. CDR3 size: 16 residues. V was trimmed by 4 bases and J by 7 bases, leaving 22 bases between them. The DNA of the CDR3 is TGTGCCAGCAGCTACCCAAACCCGGACACAAAGAGGACCCAGTACTTC. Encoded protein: CASSYPNPDTKRTQYF. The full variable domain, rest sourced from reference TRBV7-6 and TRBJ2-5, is GAGVSQSPRYKVTKRGQDVALRCDPISGHVSLYWYRQALGQGPEFLTYFNYEAQQDKSGLPNDRFSAERPEGSISTLTIQRTEQRDSAMYRCASSYPNPDTKRTQYFGPGTRLLVL.

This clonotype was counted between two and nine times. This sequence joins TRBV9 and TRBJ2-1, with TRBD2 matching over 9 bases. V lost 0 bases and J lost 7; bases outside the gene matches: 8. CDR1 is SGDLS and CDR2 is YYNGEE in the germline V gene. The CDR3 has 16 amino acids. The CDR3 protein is CASSVESGGIGNEQFF. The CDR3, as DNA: TGTGCCAGCAGCGTAGAGAGCGGGGGGATTGGAAATGAGCAGTTCTTC.

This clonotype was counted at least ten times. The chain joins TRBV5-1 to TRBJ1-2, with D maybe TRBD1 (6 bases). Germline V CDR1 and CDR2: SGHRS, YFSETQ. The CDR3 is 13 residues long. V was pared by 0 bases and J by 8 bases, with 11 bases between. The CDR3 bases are TGCGCCAGCAGCTTGGGTCGAGGGGGAGGCTACACCTTC. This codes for CASSLGRGGGYTF.

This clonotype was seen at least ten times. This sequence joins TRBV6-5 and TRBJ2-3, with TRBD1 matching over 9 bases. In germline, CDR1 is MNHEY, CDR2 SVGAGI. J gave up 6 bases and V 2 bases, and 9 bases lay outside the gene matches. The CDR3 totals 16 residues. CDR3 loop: CASSYRGTGQGDTQYF. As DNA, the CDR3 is TGTGCCAGCAGTTACAGGGGGACAGGGCAAGGTGATACGCAGTATTTT.